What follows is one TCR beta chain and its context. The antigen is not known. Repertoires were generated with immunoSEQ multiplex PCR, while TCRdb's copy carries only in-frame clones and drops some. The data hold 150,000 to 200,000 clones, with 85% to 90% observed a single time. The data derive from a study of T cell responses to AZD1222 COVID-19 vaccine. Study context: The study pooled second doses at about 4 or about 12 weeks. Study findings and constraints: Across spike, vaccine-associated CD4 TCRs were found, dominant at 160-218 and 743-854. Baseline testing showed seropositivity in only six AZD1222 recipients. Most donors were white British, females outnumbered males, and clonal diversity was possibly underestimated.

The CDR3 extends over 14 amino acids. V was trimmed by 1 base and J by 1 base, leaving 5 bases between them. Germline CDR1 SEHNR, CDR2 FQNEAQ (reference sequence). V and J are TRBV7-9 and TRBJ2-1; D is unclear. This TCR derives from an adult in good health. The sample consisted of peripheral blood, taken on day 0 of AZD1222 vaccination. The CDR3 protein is CASSLGKSYNEQFF. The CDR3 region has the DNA TGTGCCAGCAGCTTAGGAAAGTCCTACAATGAGCAGTTCTTC.